Following are 19 T cell receptor beta chains from one sample sequenced in a study of T cells in Graves' hyperthyroidism and ophthalmopathy. TCR beta CDR3 sequences were amplified from RNA transcripts. TCR CDR3 underwent first-round RT-PCR with the HTBI primer set. Each CDR3 protein is one row after TCRdb ran MiXCR on the multiplex PCR reads. The table includes hundreds of thousands of distinct CDR3 sequences, 13% to 15% detected once. The specimen was blood. These receptors were collected from a woman aged 50 to 60 with Graves' ophthalmopathy.

A word on this clonotype: A much more abundant neighbour one base away suggests this may be a read error. The chain is built from TRBV27 and TRBJ2-7; the D gene is possibly TRBD1 (6 bases). The germline V gene encodes CDR1 MNHEY and CDR2 SMNVEV (reference sequence). There are 13 residues in the CDR3. Trimming cost V 8 bases and J 6 bases, with 17 bases left between them. The CDR3 is CASSRTAPPEQYF. The CDR3 nucleotides are TGTGCCAGCTCACGGACAGCTCCCCCCGAGCAGTACTTC.

This clonotype has ten or more counts. The J gene is TRBJ2-7, the V gene TRBV24-1, with 12 bases that match TRBD2. V was clipped by 4 bases and J by 0 bases; unmatched bases: 0. The CDR3 sequence is 15 residues long. Germline V gene sequence: CDR1 KGHDR, CDR2 SFDVKD. The CDR3 DNA reads TGTGCCACCAGTGAGACTAGCGGGAGCTCCTACGAGCAGTACTTC. It specifies CATSETSGSSYEQYF.

This clonotype was counted many times. An end of the junction does not agree with germline; a read error may underlie this. V usage is TRBV7-7 and J usage is TRBJ2-2; 10 bases line up with TRBD2. Germline CDR1 and CDR2: SSHAT and FNYEAQ (reference sequence). The CDR3 has 15 amino acids. Here the CDR3 DNA reads TGTGCTAGCAGTCCTAGCGGGAGAACCACCGGGGAGCTGTTTTTT. Protein sequence: CASSPSGRTTGELFF.

This clonotype showed up just a few times. The V and J genes are TRBV3-1 and TRBJ2-1; tentative D call: TRBD2 (5 bases). The CDR3 contains 15 residues. V shed 1 base and J shed 8 bases, with 15 bases lying between them. CDR1 LGHDT and CDR2 YNNKEL come from the germline V gene (reference sequence). As DNA, the CDR3 is TGTGCCAGCAGCCAAGGTCTAGCCCTGAACGATGAGCAGTTCTTC. It yields the protein CASSQGLALNDEQFF.

This clonotype was picked up many times. V gene TRBV3-1 combines with J gene TRBJ1-2, with 10 bases identical to TRBD1. V dropped 4 bases and J dropped 1; count of bases not matched to a gene: 3. CDR3 length equals 15 residues. Germline V lookup: CDR1 LGHDT, CDR2 YNNKEL (reference sequence). CDR3 sequence (DNA): TGTGCCAGCAGCCTTGGGACAGGGGTTAACTATGGCTACACCTTC. Translated, it gives CASSLGTGVNYGYTF.

The chain has TRBV19 and TRBJ2-6; 9 nucleotides line up with TRBD2. CDR1 is LNHDA, CDR2 SQIVND, per germline (reference sequence). Germline trimming cut 3 bases from V and 2 bases from J; bases unmatched to any gene: 5. The CDR3 is 17 amino acids. The CDR3 nucleotides are TGTGCCAGTAGTATGACTAGCGGAGGGACTGGGGCCAACGTCCTGACTTTC. Amino acid sequence: CASSMTSGGTGANVLTF.

The chain uses TRBV7-8 and TRBJ1-3; tentative D call: TRBD1 (6 bases). The V and J ends lost 2 bases and 5 bases respectively, with 16 bases between them. CDR3 size: 16 residues. CDR1 is SGHVS, CDR2 FQNEAQ, per germline. The DNA for the CDR3 is TGTGCCAGCAGCTTAATTAGGACAGCTGGCCGAAACACCATATATTTT. This encodes CASSLIRTAGRNTIYF.

This clonotype was recorded at least ten times. This CDR3 is CASSRAGTVGVHYEQYF. CDR3 sequence (DNA): TGTGCCAGCAGCCGGGCCGGGACAGTCGGGGTCCACTACGAGCAGTACTTC. The chain links TRBV4-2 to TRBJ2-7, with 7 bases lining up with TRBD1. The CDR3 is made up of 17 amino acids. Germline trimming cut 4 bases from V and 3 bases from J; bases unmatched to any gene: 15. Per germline, CDR1 LGHNA and CDR2 YNFKEQ.

Ten or more counts support this clonotype. This chain connects TRBV12-3 or TRBV12-4 to TRBJ2-3; D remains ambiguous. This CDR3 is 15 amino acids long. V was shortened by 3 bases and J by 4 bases, with 14 bases between the two germline ends. The CDR3 sequence: CASSFERLASDTQYF. The DNA of the CDR3 is TGTGCCAGCAGTTTTGAACGTCTCGCATCAGATACGCAGTATTTT.

This chain joins TRBV19 and TRBJ2-1; 7 bases line up with TRBD1. Losses at the gene ends were 4 bases for V and 3 bases for J; bases not matched to a gene: 6. The CDR3 is made up of 15 amino acids. Germline V gives CDR1 LNHDA, CDR2 SQIVND (reference sequence). The CDR3 reads CASSTGQSHYNEQFF. The CDR3 DNA reads as TGTGCCAGTAGTACGGGACAGAGTCACTACAATGAGCAGTTCTTC.

In its sample, this clonotype was seen many times. This chain connects TRBV28 to TRBJ2-7; maybe TRBD2 (6 bases). The CDR3 length is 13 residues. Trimming took 5 bases from V and 8 from J, leaving 16 bases between them. Germline-derived CDR1 and CDR2 are MDHEN and SYDVKM. The CDR3 loop reads CASSEPGGTQQYF. For the CDR3, the DNA is TGTGCCAGCAGTGAACCCGGGGGTACCCAGCAGTACTTC.

This chain links TRBV28 with TRBJ2-1; TRBD2 matches 14 bases. The germline gives CDR1 MDHEN, CDR2 SYDVKM. J was trimmed by 6 bases and V by 5 bases; bases with no gene match: 3. This CDR3 has 15 residues. CDR3 in amino acids: CASSRLAGGLNEQFF. The CDR3 region has the DNA TGTGCCAGCAGTCGACTAGCGGGAGGGCTCAATGAGCAGTTCTTC.

This clonotype has just a few counts. At one end, the junction sequence differs from germline, possibly due to a read error. The chain couples TRBV6-1 to TRBJ2-2; tentative D call: TRBD2 (5 bases). CDR1 MNHNS and CDR2 SASEGT come from the germline V gene. CDR3 length: 16 residues. DNA of the CDR3: TGTGCCAGCAGCGAAGTTCAGAGCGGTAACACCGGGGAGCTGTTTTTT. Amino acids: CASSEVQSGNTGELFF.

This clonotype was found many times. The J gene is TRBJ1-1, the V gene TRBV20-1, with 8 bases lining up with TRBD1. Germline V gives CDR1 DFQATT, CDR2 SNEGSKA (reference sequence). V gave up 0 bases and J gave up 4 bases; unmatched junction bases: 7. This CDR3 is 15 amino acids long. The CDR3 protein is CSARDGGQGVTEAFF. Written as DNA, the CDR3 is TGCAGTGCTAGAGATGGTGGACAGGGCGTCACTGAAGCTTTCTTT.

The V call is TRBV27, the J call TRBJ2-3; weak D call: TRBD1 (6 bases). V was shortened by 7 bases and J by 1 base, with 12 bases between the two germline ends. The CDR3 consists of 14 residues. The V gene's germline CDR1 is MNHEY and CDR2 SMNVEV (reference sequence). In DNA, the CDR3 is TGTGCCAGCAAGGGGACACTTCGCACAGATACGCAGTATTTT. Residues: CASKGTLRTDTQYF.

In its sample, this clonotype was seen many times. The V gene is TRBV12-5, the J gene TRBJ1-1, with D uncertain. Germline-derived CDR1 and CDR2 are LGHNT and FRNRAP. V was clipped by 5 bases and J by 7 bases, with 11 bases between them. There are 12 residues in the CDR3. The CDR3 coding sequence is TGTGCTAGTGGTCAACGATGGGGTGAAGCTTTCTTT. Amino acid sequence: CASGQRWGEAFF.

In this sample, this clonotype turned up many times. The rearrangement links TRBV28 to TRBJ1-1; D might be TRBD1 (5 bases). V lost 5 bases and J lost 0, with 13 bases in between. The CDR3 totals 15 residues. Looked up from germline, CDR1 is MDHEN and CDR2 is SYDVKM. The DNA for the CDR3 is TGTGCCAGCAGTAATCTCGGGGCCATGAACACTGAAGCTTTCTTT. Residues: CASSNLGAMNTEAFF.

This clonotype occurred many times. The V call is TRBV28, the J call TRBJ2-5; TRBD2 matches 8 bases. Germline CDR1 reads MDHEN; CDR2 reads SYDVKM. Trimming at V came to 8 bases and at J to 4 bases, leaving 12 bases not matched to a gene. The CDR3 is 15 residues long. CDR3: CASLPPGLGGETQYF. The CDR3 region has the DNA TGTGCCAGCCTACCCCCGGGACTAGGGGGAGAGACCCAGTACTTC.

This clonotype was counted a few times. The V call is TRBV5-6, the J call TRBJ2-2, with D unclear. The CDR3 is 14 residues long. Germline CDR1 reads SGHDT; CDR2 reads YYEEEE. V lost 2 bases and J lost 13, with 18 bases in between. The DNA of the CDR3 is TGTGCCAGCAGCTTTTCTCTCTCGCCCCCGGGGCTGTTTTTT. Residues: CASSFSLSPPGLFF.